These T cell receptor beta chains were read from a single sample in a study of post-analysis software for immune sequencing data. Using its own MiXCR run on the PCR reads, TCRdb lists one record per CDR3 protein. The sample holds hundreds of thousands of distinct CDR3 sequences, just under 30% seen once. The sequenced sample consisted of blood. Receptors originate from a girl between 5 and 17 years old with multiple sclerosis. The CDR3 runs from the conserved cysteine through the conserved F or W. Fields, in order: clone size, J gene, D gene, CDR3 length, V gene, CDR3 protein, CDR3 DNA. The D gene is left open where the match is weak. For some rows the clone size is stated as once, few or many, or as a class when expanded; others skip it.

.	TRBJ2-5	.	19	TRBV27	CASSPAARGVSVIQETRYF	TGTGCCAGCAGTCCCGCAGCGAGGGGGGTCTCCGTCATTCAAGAGACCCGGTACTTC
.	TRBJ1-1	.	14	TRBV6-1	CAGGMGHRNTEAFF	TGTGCCGGAGGAATGGGACACCGCAACACTGAAGCTTTCTTT
.	TRBJ2-1	.	12	TRBV29-1	CSVEGALGEQFF	TGCAGCGTTGAGGGGGCTTTGGGTGAGCAGTTCTTC
many	TRBJ2-5	TRBD2	14	TRBV5-1	CASSLLAGQETQYF	TGTGCCAGCAGTCTACTAGCGGGGCAAGAGACCCAGTACTTC
few	TRBJ1-2	.	15	TRBV18	CASSLGQTINYGYTF	TGTGCCAGCTCACTTGGACAAACTATAAACTATGGCTACACCTTC
few	TRBJ2-4	.	16	TRBV7-2	CASSPSGDETKNIQYF	TGTGCCAGCAGCCCGTCAGGGGATGAGACCAAAAACATTCAGTACTTC
few	TRBJ2-1	.	14	TRBV6-5	CASSYGGKSDEQFF	TGTGCCAGCAGTTACGGGGGAAAGTCCGATGAGCAGTTCTTC
once	TRBJ2-3	.	12	TRBV27	CASRLGGDTQYF	TGTGCCAGCCGACTGGGCGGGGATACGCAGTATTTT
many	TRBJ2-5	.	12	TRBV29-1	CSVPDRQETQYF	TGCAGCGTACCCGACAGGCAAGAGACCCAGTACTTC
few	TRBJ2-5	TRBD1	16	TRBV10-3	CAISESRGPVSETQYF	TGTGCCATCAGTGAGTCGAGGGGGCCGGTGTCGGAGACCCAGTACTTC
.	TRBJ1-1	.	14	TRBV5-1	CASSYDRMNTEAFF	TGCGCCAGCAGCTATGACAGGATGAACACTGAAGCTTTCTTT
.	TRBJ1-4	TRBD1	14	TRBV7-9	CASSSDRQGEKLFF	TGTGCCAGCAGCTCGGACAGGCAGGGTGAAAAACTGTTTTTT
many	TRBJ2-1	TRBD2	16	TRBV5-1	CASSLGLAVSYNEQFF	TGCGCCAGCAGCTTGGGACTAGCGGTTTCCTACAATGAGCAGTTCTTC
few	TRBJ2-2	.	18	TRBV12-3/TRBV12-4	CASSDRDGGLRRTGELFF	TGTGCCAGCAGTGACCGGGACGGGGGGCTTCGTCGGACCGGGGAGCTGTTTTTT
.	TRBJ2-5	.	15	TRBV3-1	CASSQDLATQETQYF	TGTGCCAGCAGCCAAGATCTGGCTACCCAAGAGACCCAGTACTTC